This TCR beta chain came from a study of CD8+CD57+ T cells in acquired aplastic anemia. Notes on the study in general: Patients had CD8+CD57+ cells showing lower diversity than total CD4+ and CD8+ pools. Levels of CD8+ Simpson's diversity were not significantly distinct in patients versus controls.

Many counts were recorded for this clonotype. Its specificity is unknown. TCR beta VDJ combinations and CDR3 sequences were profiled from genomic DNA. TCRdb ran MiXCR on the reads and lists one entry per CDR3 protein. The table shows about 17,000 distinct CDR3 sequences, with approximately 40% occurring only once. J gave up 2 bases and V 3 bases, and 10 bases lay outside the gene matches. This CDR3 spans 17 amino acids. The germline gives CDR1 DFQATT, CDR2 SNEGSKA (reference sequence). Only patients with CD8+CD57+ cell expansion on flow cytometry were chosen for sequencing. Bead-enriching CD8+CD57+ cells gave a mean 1.6 ug DNA.

This sequence originates from a human donor with aplastic anemia. The V call is TRBV20-1, the J call TRBJ2-1, with 10 bases matching TRBD2. The sequenced sample was CD8+CD57+ T cells sorted from PBMCs. Subset specified: bead-enriched CD8+CD57+ effector memory T cells from SAA patients. CDR3 amino acids: CSASERTSGSTYNEQFF. CDR3 in DNA: TGCAGTGCTAGCGAGAGGACTAGCGGATCAACCTACAATGAGCAGTTCTTC.